The clone carrying this TCR beta chain occurred once. The data derive from a study of cytomegalovirus exposure and HLA in healthy donors. This CDR3 is built from 14 residues. The V segment lost 4 bases and the J segment 2 bases; nucleotides outside the gene matches: 8. Germline-derived CDR1 and CDR2 are GTSNPN and SVGIG (reference sequence). Primers included in the PCR were 60 Vbeta and 13 Jbeta primers. The assay was immunoSEQ multiplex PCR, and TCRdb's table has in-frame clones only and misses some. Of over 30,000 clones listed, about three fifths are singletons. This chain joins TRBV30 and TRBJ2-7, with 7 bases identical to TRBD1. Sequenced: PBMCs. The sequence was collected from a man aged 50 or older in good health and CMV-seropositive. CDR3 nucleotides: TGTGCCTGGAACAGAGGACAGGTCGCCTACGAGCAGTACTTC. The encoded protein is CAWNRGQVAYEQYF.